This T cell receptor beta chain was sequenced during a study of T cells in Graves' hyperthyroidism and ophthalmopathy. Whole-study findings and limits: Most clonotypes expanded in the thyroid (above 0.001) were also present in blood. Ophthalmopathy prediction by the model preceded onset by a median approximately six months.

Comment on this clonotype: Its matching antigen is unknown.

The CDR3 is made up of 16 amino acids. After removal of 3 bases from V and 6 bases from J, the junction contained 6 bases not matched to a gene. From germline, CDR1 is MNHEY and CDR2 SVGAGI. The diagnoses drew upon clinical symptoms, serum thyroxine and TRAb, thyroid ultrasound and orbital computed tomography. Amplification of TCR beta CDR3 regions was performed using RNA transcripts as template. An initial round of RT-PCR targeting the TCR CDR3 relied on the HTBI primer set. TCRdb re-called the multiplex PCR reads through MiXCR, storing one row per CDR3 protein. The table includes hundreds of thousands of distinct CDR3 sequences, under 15% detected once.

The clonotype comes from a woman aged 40 to 55 with Graves' ophthalmopathy. The specimen was blood. The chain is built from TRBV6-5 and TRBJ1-5; TRBD1 aligns across 12 bases. The CDR3 bases are TGTGCCAGCAGTTATTCGGGACAGGGGGCGGCTCAGCCCCAGCATTTT. This encodes CASSYSGQGAAQPQHF.